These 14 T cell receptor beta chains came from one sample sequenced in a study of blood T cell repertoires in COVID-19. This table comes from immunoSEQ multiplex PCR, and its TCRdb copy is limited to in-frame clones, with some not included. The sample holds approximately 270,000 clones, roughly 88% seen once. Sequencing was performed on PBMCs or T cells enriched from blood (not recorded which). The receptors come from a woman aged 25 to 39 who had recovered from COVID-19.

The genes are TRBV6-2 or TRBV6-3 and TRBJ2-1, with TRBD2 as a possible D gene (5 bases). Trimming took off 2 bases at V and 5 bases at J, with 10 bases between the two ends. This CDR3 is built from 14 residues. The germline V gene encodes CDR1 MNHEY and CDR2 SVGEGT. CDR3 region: CASSYDRGNNEQFF. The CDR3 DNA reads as TGTGCCAGCAGTTACGATCGGGGTAACAATGAGCAGTTCTTC.

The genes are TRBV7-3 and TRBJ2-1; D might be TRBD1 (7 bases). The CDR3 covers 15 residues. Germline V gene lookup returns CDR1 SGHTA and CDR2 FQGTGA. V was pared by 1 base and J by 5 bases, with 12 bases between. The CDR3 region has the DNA TGTGCCAGCAGCTTAATGCCAGGGGGGAACAATGAGCAGTTCTTC. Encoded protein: CASSLMPGGNNEQFF.

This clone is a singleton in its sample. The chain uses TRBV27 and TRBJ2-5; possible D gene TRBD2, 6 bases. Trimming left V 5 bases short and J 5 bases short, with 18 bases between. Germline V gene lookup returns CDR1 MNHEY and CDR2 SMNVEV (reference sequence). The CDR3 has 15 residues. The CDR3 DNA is TGTGCCAGCAGTCCATATCGTGCGGGGAGGGAGACCCAGTACTTC. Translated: CASSPYRAGRETQYF.

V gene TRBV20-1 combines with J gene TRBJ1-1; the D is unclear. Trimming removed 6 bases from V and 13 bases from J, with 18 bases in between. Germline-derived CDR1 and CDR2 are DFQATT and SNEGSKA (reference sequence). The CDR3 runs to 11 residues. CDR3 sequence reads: CSAERRDGVFF. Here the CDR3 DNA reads TGCAGTGCCGAGAGGAGGGATGGGGTTTTCTTT.

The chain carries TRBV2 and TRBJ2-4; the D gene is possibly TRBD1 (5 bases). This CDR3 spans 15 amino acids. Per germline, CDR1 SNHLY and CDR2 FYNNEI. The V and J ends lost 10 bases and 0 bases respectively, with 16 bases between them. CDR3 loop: CATKDQQGAKNIQYF. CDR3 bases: TGTGCCACAAAGGACCAGCAGGGAGCCAAAAACATTCAGTACTTC.

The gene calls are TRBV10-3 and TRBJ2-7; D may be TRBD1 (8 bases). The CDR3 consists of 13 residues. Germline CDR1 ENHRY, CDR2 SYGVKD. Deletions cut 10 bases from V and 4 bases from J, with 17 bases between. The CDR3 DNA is TGTGCCACCCAGCGGGACAGGACATACGAGCAGTACTTC. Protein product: CATQRDRTYEQYF.

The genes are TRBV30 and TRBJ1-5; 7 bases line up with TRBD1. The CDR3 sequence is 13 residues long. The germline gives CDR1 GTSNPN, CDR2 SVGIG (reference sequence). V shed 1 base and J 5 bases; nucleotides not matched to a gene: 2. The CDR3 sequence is CAWSEGAHQPQHF. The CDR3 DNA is TGTGCCTGGAGTGAGGGGGCCCATCAGCCCCAGCATTTT. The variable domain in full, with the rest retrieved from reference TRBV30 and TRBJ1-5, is SQTIHQWPATLVQPVGSPLSLECTVEGTSNPNLYWYRQAAGRGLQLLFYSVGIGQISSEVPQNLSASRPQDRQFILSSKKLLLSDSGFYLCAWSEGAHQPQHFGDGTRLSIL.

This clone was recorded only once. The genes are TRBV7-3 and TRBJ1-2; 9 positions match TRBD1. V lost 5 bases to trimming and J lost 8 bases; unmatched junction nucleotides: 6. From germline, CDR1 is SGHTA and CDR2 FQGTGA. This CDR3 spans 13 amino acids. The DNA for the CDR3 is TGTGCCAGCAGCCGAACAGGGGGCGGCGGCTACACCTTC. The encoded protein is CASSRTGGGGYTF.

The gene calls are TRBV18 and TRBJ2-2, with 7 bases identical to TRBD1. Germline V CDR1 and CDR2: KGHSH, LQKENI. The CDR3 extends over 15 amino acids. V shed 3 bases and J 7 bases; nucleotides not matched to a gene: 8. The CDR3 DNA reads TGTGCCAGCTCACCGTCAGGGGGAGTGAACGGGGAGCTGTTTTTT. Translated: CASSPSGGVNGELFF.

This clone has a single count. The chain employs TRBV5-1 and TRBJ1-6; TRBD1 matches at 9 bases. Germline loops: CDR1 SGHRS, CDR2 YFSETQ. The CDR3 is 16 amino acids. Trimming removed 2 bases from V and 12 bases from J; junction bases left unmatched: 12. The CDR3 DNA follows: TGCGCCAGCAGCTTTACACCGACAGGGGGTTCAGAACCCCTCCACTTT. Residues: CASSFTPTGGSEPLHF.

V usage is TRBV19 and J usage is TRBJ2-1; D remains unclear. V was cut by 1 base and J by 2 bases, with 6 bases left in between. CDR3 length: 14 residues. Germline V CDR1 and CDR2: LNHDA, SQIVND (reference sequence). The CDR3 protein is CASSIAGTYNEQFF. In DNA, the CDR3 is TGTGCCAGTAGTATAGCAGGTACCTACAATGAGCAGTTCTTC.

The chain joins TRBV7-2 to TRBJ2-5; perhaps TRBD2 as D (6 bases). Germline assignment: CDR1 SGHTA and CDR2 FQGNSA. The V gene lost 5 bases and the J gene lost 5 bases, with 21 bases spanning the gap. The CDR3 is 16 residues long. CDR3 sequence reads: CASSPGTLLIRETQYF. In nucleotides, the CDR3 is TGTGCCAGCAGCCCGGGGACTCTTCTTATCAGGGAGACCCAGTACTTC.

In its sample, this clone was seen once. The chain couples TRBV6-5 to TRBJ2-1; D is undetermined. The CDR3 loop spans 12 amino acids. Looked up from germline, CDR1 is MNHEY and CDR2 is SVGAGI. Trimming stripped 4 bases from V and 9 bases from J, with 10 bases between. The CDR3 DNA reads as TGTGCCAGCAGTTTCTACCGCGGTGAGCAGTTCTTC. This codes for CASSFYRGEQFF.

CDR3 coding DNA: TGTGCCAGCAGCTTAGGGCTGCGGGAGAACCCAGATGAGCAGTTCTTC. Residues: CASSLGLRENPDEQFF. The genes are TRBV7-9 and TRBJ2-1; 7 bases align to TRBD2. Unmatched junction bases numbered 11, after V lost 1 base and J lost 8 bases. Germline CDR1 is SEHNR and CDR2 is FQNEAQ (reference sequence). The CDR3 contains 16 residues. Filled out from reference TRBV7-9 and TRBJ2-1, the complete variable domain reads DTGVSQNPRHKITKRGQNVTFRCDPISEHNRLYWYRQTLGQGPEFLTYFQNEAQLEKSRLLSDRFSAERPKGSFSTLEIQRTEQGDSAMYLCASSLGLRENPDEQFFGPGTRLTVL.